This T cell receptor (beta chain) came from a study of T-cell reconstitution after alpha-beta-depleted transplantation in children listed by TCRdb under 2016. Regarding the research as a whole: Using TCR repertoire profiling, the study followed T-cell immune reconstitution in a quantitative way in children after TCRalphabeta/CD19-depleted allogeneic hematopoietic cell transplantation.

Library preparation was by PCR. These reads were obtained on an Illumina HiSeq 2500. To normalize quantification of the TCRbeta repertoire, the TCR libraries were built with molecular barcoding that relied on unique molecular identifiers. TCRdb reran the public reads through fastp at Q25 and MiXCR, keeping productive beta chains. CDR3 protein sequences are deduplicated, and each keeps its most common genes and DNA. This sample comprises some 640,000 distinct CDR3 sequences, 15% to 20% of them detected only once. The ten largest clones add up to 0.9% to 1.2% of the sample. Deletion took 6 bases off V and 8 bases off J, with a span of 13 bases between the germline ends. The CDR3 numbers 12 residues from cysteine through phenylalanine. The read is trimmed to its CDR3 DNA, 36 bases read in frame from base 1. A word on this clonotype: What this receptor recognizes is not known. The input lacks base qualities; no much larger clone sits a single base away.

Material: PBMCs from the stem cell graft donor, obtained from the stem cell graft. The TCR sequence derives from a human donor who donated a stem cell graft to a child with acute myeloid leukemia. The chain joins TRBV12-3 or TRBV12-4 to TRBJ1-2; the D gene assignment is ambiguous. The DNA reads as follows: TGTGCCAGCAGCTTCGGACTCGTCGGCTACACCTTC. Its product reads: CASSFGLVGYTF.